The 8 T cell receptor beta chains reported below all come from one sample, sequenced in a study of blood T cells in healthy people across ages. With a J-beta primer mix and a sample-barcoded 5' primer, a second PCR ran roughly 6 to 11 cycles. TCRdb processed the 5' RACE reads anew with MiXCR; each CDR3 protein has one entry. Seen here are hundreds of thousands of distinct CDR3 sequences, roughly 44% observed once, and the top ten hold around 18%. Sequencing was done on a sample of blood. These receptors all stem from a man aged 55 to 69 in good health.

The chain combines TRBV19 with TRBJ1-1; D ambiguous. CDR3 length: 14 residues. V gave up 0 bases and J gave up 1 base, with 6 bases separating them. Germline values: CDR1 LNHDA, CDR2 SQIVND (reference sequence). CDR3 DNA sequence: TGTGCCAGTAGTATAGATCTGTGGAACACTGAAGCTTTCTTT. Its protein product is CASSIDLWNTEAFF.

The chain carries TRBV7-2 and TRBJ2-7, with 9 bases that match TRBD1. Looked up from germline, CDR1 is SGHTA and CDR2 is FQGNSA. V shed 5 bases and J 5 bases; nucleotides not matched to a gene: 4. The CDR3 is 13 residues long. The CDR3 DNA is TGTGCCAGCAGCGACAGGGGGGGGGACGAGCAGTACTTC. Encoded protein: CASSDRGGDEQYF. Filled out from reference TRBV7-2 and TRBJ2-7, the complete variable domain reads GAGVSQSPSNKVTEKGKDVELRCDPISGHTALYWYRQSLGQGLEFLIYFQGNSAPDKSGLPSDRFSAERTGGSVSTLTIQRTQQEDSAVYLCASSDRGGDEQYFGPGTRLTVT.

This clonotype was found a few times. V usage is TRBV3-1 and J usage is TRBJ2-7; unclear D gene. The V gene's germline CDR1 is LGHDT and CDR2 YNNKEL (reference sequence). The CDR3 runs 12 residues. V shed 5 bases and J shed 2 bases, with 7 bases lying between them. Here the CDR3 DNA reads TGTGCCAGCAGCACGGACCCCTACGAGCAGTACTTC. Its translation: CASSTDPYEQYF.

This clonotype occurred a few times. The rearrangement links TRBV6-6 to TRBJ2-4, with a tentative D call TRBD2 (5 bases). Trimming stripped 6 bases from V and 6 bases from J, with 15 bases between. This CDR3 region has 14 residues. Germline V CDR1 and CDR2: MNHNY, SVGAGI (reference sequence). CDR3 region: CASSPRAEGNIQYF. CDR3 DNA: TGTGCCAGCAGCCCGAGGGCTGAAGGAAACATTCAGTACTTC.

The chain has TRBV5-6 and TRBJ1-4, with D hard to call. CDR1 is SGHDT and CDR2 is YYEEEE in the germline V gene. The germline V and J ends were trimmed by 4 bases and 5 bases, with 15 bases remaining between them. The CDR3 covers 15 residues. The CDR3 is CASSLGFTANEKLFF. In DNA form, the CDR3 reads TGTGCCAGCAGCCTGGGGTTCACAGCAAATGAAAAACTGTTTTTT.

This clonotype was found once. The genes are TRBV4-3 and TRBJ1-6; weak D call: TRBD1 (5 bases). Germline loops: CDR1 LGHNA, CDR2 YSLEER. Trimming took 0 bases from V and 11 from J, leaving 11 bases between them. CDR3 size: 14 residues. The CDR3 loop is CASSQDGGRPPLHF. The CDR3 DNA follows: TGCGCCAGCAGCCAAGACGGGGGTCGTCCACCCCTCCACTTT.

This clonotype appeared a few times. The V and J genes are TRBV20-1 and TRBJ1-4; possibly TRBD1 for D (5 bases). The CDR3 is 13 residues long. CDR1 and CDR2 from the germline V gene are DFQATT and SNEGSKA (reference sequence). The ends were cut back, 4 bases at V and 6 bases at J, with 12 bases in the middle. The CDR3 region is CSATPPGHEKLFF. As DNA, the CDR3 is TGCAGTGCTACCCCCCCGGGGCATGAAAAACTGTTTTTT.

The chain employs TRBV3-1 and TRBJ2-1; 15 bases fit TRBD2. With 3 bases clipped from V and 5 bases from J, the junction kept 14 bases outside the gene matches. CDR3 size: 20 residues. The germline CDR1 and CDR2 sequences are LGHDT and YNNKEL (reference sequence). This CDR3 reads CASSQSPGLAGGVGNNEQFF. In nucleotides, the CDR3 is TGTGCCAGCAGCCAGTCCCCGGGACTAGCGGGAGGTGTGGGTAACAATGAGCAGTTCTTC.